The rows below give T cell receptor beta chains drawn from one sample of a study of blood T cell repertoires in COVID-19. Clones were read by immunoSEQ multiplex PCR, and TCRdb kept only the in-frame ones, dropping some. The repertoire holds 210,000 or so clones, with roughly four fifths as singletons. The sequenced material came from peripheral blood. The receptors were gathered from a woman aged 45-65 years with active or convalescent COVID-19. The CDR3 runs from the conserved cysteine through the conserved F or W. D genes are given only for firm matches. The size of a clone is reported for some rows only, either as once, few or many, or as a class for expanded clones.

J | V | size | D | CDR3 | DNA
TRBJ1-1 | TRBV5-4 | once | NA | CASSKDSSNTEAFF | TGTGCCAGCAGTAAGGACAGCTCAAACACTGAAGCTTTCTTT
TRBJ1-4 | TRBV2 | NA | NA | CASSFQGFFEKLFF | TGTGCCAGCAGTTTCCAGGGGTTCTTTGAAAAACTGTTTTTT
TRBJ1-6 | TRBV27 | once | NA | CASSLLTRGTSPLHF | TGTGCCAGCAGTCTCCTGACGAGGGGGACCTCACCCCTCCACTTT
TRBJ1-1 | TRBV10-3 | NA | TRBD1 | CAISTGEVTEAFF | TGTGCCATTTCGACAGGGGAGGTCACTGAAGCTTTCTTT
TRBJ1-1 | TRBV9 | NA | TRBD1 | CASSTSGTGRRNTEAFF | TGTGCCAGCAGCACCAGCGGGACAGGGAGAAGAAACACTGAAGCTTTCTTT
TRBJ2-7 | TRBV18 | NA | NA | CASSPTASYEQYF | TGTGCCAGCTCACCGACAGCCTCCTACGAGCAGTACTTC
TRBJ2-5 | TRBV11-2 | NA | TRBD1 | CASSWGDRDGTQYF | TGTGCCAGCAGCTGGGGGGACAGGGACGGGACCCAGTACTTC
TRBJ1-6 | TRBV27 | NA | NA | CASSLSGAPNGYNSPLHF | TGTGCCAGCAGTTTATCAGGGGCGCCGAATGGGTATAATTCACCCCTCCACTTT
TRBJ2-3 | TRBV10-1 | NA | TRBD2 | CASSGVGTSPLSGYF | TGCGCCAGCAGTGGAGTTGGGACTAGCCCCCTCTCGGGGTATTTT
TRBJ2-7 | TRBV12-3/TRBV12-4 | NA | TRBD1 | CASSPTPRTGTF | TGTGCCAGCAGTCCAACCCCCCGGACAGGGACCTTC
TRBJ1-6 | TRBV11-2 | NA | NA | CASRWGRGSPLHF | TGTGCCAGCAGGTGGGGGCGGGGGTCACCCCTCCACTTT
TRBJ1-3 | TRBV18 | NA | NA | CASSGGGLSSGNTIYF | TGTGCCAGCTCGGGCGGGGGACTGAGCTCTGGAAACACCATATATTTT
TRBJ1-1 | TRBV6-5 | NA | TRBD1 | CASTLDRAKGAFF | TGTGCCAGCACCCTGGACAGGGCGAAGGGAGCTTTCTTT
TRBJ1-2 | TRBV6-5 | NA | TRBD1 | CASRASLTGVYGYTF | TGTGCCAGCAGAGCCTCTTTGACAGGGGTCTATGGCTACACCTTC
TRBJ2-3 | TRBV9 | NA | NA | CASSYFSGSTDTQYF | TGTGCCAGCAGCTACTTTAGCGGTAGCACAGATACGCAGTATTTT
TRBJ2-1 | TRBV3-1/TRBV3-2 | NA | NA | CASSRYIEGGSYNEQFF | TGTGCCAGCAGCCGTTATATCGAGGGTGGGTCCTACAATGAGCAGTTCTTC
TRBJ2-5 | TRBV5-4 | NA | TRBD2 | CASSLGPTGGGTQYF | TGTGCCAGCAGCTTAGGACCGACGGGGGGTGGGACCCAGTACTTC
TRBJ1-1 | TRBV2 | NA | TRBD1 | CASSGQTGLTEAFF | TGTGCCAGCAGTGGTCAGACAGGGCTGACTGAAGCTTTCTTT
TRBJ1-2 | TRBV2 | NA | TRBD1 | CATGRSGQGSNYGYTF | TGTGCCACCGGGAGATCGGGACAGGGGTCGAACTATGGCTACACCTTC
TRBJ1-5 | TRBV27 | NA | TRBD1 | CASGGQGAVQPQHF | TGTGCCAGCGGGGGACAGGGGGCGGTTCAGCCCCAGCATTTT
TRBJ1-1 | TRBV7-3 | NA | NA | CASSLSGGTVDKAFF | TGTGCCAGCAGCTTAAGCGGGGGAACAGTTGATAAAGCTTTCTTT
TRBJ1-5 | TRBV18 | NA | NA | CASSPDTNQPQHF | TGTGCCAGCTCGCCGGACACCAATCAGCCCCAGCATTTT
TRBJ1-1 | TRBV6-5 | NA | NA | CVSRGGVGNTEAFF | TGTGTCAGTCGGGGGGGGGTTGGGAACACTGAAGCTTTCTTT
TRBJ1-1 | TRBV24-1 | NA | NA | CATSAQAGTEAFF | TGTGCCACCAGTGCTCAGGCGGGGACTGAAGCTTTCTTT
TRBJ1-5 | TRBV7-9 | NA | TRBD1 | CASSRSGLSGGRSNQPQHF | TGTGCCAGCAGCCGTAGTGGTCTATCAGGGGGTAGGAGCAATCAGCCCCAGCATTTT
TRBJ1-5 | TRBV19 | NA | NA | CASSIILGNQPQHF | TGTGCCAGTAGTATTATTCTCGGGAACCAGCCCCAGCATTTT
TRBJ1-3 | TRBV28 | NA | TRBD1 | CASTQGGRKPGNTIYF | TGTGCCAGCACCCAGGGGGGTCGGAAACCTGGAAACACCATATATTTT
TRBJ1-1 | TRBV6-6 | NA | NA | CASTHGVNTEAFF | TGTGCCAGCACCCACGGGGTGAACACTGAAGCTTTCTTT
TRBJ2-5 | TRBV15 | NA | TRBD2 | CATSSSGSRGVETQYF | TGTGCCACCAGCAGTAGCGGGAGTCGGGGGGTAGAGACCCAGTACTTC
TRBJ2-3 | TRBV10-3 | NA | TRBD2 | CATGAEASGGRDTQYF | TGTGCCACAGGAGCAGAGGCTAGCGGGGGGCGGGATACGCAGTATTTT
TRBJ2-5 | TRBV2 | once | NA | CASSGSGRQETQYF | TGTGCCAGCAGTGGGAGCGGCCGGCAAGAGACCCAGTACTTC
TRBJ1-2 | TRBV6-5 | NA | TRBD1 | CASRTGTALGYTF | TGTGCCAGCAGGACCGGGACAGCCCTAGGCTACACCTTC
TRBJ2-3 | TRBV5-1 | NA | TRBD2 | CASSGLAGSADTQYF | TGCGCCAGCAGCGGACTAGCGGGATCCGCAGATACGCAGTATTTT
TRBJ1-5 | TRBV19 | few | TRBD1 | CASTMTGGNNQPQHF | TGTGCCAGTACCATGACAGGGGGCAACAATCAGCCCCAGCATTTT
TRBJ1-3 | TRBV7-9 | NA | NA | CASSLLKSGNTIYF | TGTGCCAGCAGCTTGCTAAAATCTGGAAACACCATATATTTT
TRBJ1-5 | TRBV2 | NA | NA | CASSIITRDQPQHF | TGTGCCAGCAGTATCATAACTCGGGATCAGCCCCAGCATTTT
TRBJ1-4 | TRBV3-1/TRBV3-2 | NA | TRBD1 | CASSYRQGGEKLFF | TGTGCCAGCAGCTACCGACAGGGGGGGGAAAAACTGTTTTTT
TRBJ2-1 | TRBV6-6 | NA | TRBD1 | CASRPTGTGVEQFF | TGTGCCAGCAGGCCTACCGGGACAGGGGTAGAGCAGTTCTTC
TRBJ1-1 | TRBV7-9 | NA | TRBD1 | CASSWPPQGDWAEAFF | TGTGCCAGCAGCTGGCCCCCACAGGGGGACTGGGCTGAAGCTTTCTTT
TRBJ1-3 | TRBV2 | NA | NA | CASKRFSGNTIYF | TGTGCCAGCAAGCGTTTCTCTGGAAACACCATATATTTT
TRBJ2-1 | TRBV5-4 | NA | TRBD1 | CASSLGTGKHNEQFF | TGTGCCAGCAGCTTGGGGACAGGGAAACACAATGAGCAGTTCTTC
TRBJ1-4 | TRBV6-6 | NA | TRBD1 | CASSRRTGDPTEKLFF | TGTGCCAGCAGCCGTCGGACAGGGGACCCTACTGAAAAACTGTTTTTT
TRBJ2-3 | TRBV29-1 | NA | TRBD2 | CSVDLRGNTDTQYF | TGCAGCGTTGATTTGCGGGGGAACACAGATACGCAGTATTTT
TRBJ1-3 | TRBV28 | few | NA | CASSFLASSGNTIYF | TGTGCCAGCAGTTTCCTAGCGAGCTCTGGAAACACCATATATTTT
TRBJ1-2 | TRBV5-6 | NA | TRBD1 | CASSLSAGGAYPRSYGYTF | TGTGCCAGCAGCTTGTCGGCAGGGGGCGCGTATCCCCGGTCCTATGGCTACACCTTC
TRBJ1-2 | TRBV28 | NA | NA | CASSPPGGIGYTF | TGTGCCAGCAGTCCCCCGGGGGGAATCGGCTACACCTTC
TRBJ1-3 | TRBV19 | NA | NA | CASTSGSSGNTIYF | TGTGCCAGTACTTCAGGAAGCTCTGGAAACACCATATATTTT
TRBJ1-1 | TRBV5-4 | NA | NA | CASSLDRDTEAFF | TGTGCCAGCAGCTTGGACAGGGATACTGAAGCTTTCTTT
TRBJ1-2 | TRBV7-9 | NA | NA | CASSLDRDYGYTF | TGTGCCAGCAGCTTAGACAGGGACTATGGCTACACCTTC
TRBJ2-7 | TRBV19 | once | NA | CASSSSGAYEQYF | TGTGCCAGTAGTTCCTCCGGGGCCTACGAGCAGTACTTC
TRBJ1-5 | TRBV19 | NA | NA | CASSVDGRQLGHRQPQHF | TGTGCCAGTAGTGTAGACGGTAGGCAATTGGGACATCGGCAGCCCCAGCATTTT